This is a list of T cell receptor beta chains from one sample in a study of OX40 agonist ivuxolimab in advanced cancers. TCRdb keeps only in-frame clones here, not all; method: immunoSEQ multiplex PCR. The sample comprises 90,000 to 100,000 clones, around 90% of which are singletons, and more than 0.15% rests with the top ten. The sample consisted of CD4+ or CD8+ T cells sorted from blood, taken in a trial of the OX40 agonist ivuxolimab. The receptors come from an adult with an advanced solid tumor such as melanoma, head and neck, liver or kidney cancer. CDR3s include the opening cysteine and the closing phenylalanine or tryptophan. A D gene is named only where the DNA matches it firmly. Clone size, where shown, is once, few, many, or a class for clones that have expanded.

j_gene,d_gene,abundance,v_gene,CDR3nt,CDR3aa
TRBJ2-1,TRBD2,NA,TRBV2,TGTGCCAGCAGTGCCCTAGCGGGAGTGGTCAATGAGCAGTTCTTC,CASSALAGVVNEQFF
TRBJ1-2,TRBD1,NA,TRBV10-3,TGTGCCATCAGTGGGACAGGGGGAGCGAGTTATGGCTACACCTTC,CAISGTGGASYGYTF
TRBJ1-6,NA,NA,TRBV4-1,TGCGCCAGCAGCCAAGCTGCCTTGGAACTCATCAATTCACCCCTCCACTTT,CASSQAALELINSPLHF
TRBJ2-7,TRBD1,NA,TRBV19,TGTGCCAGTAGCGAACGACAGGGAATGGCCTACGAGCAGTACTTC,CASSERQGMAYEQYF
TRBJ2-5,NA,NA,TRBV18,TGTGCCAGCTCAAATGAGCTGAAAGAGACCCAGTACTTC,CASSNELKETQYF
TRBJ2-1,TRBD1,NA,TRBV28,TGTGCCAGCAGTCCCCCGGGACAGGGTATCCGTAACGAGCAGTTCTTC,CASSPPGQGIRNEQFF
TRBJ2-3,NA,NA,TRBV28,TGTGCCAGCACCACGATGGATACGCAGTATTTT,CASTTMDTQYF
TRBJ2-5,NA,once,TRBV1,TGCACCAGCAGCCAAGAAATCACAACAATAGCGGAAGAGACCCAGTACTTC,CTSSQEITTIAEETQYF
TRBJ2-3,NA,NA,TRBV5-4,TGTGCCAGCAGCTTCCCCCTGGTGGATACGCAGTATTTT,CASSFPLVDTQYF
TRBJ1-1,NA,NA,TRBV5-4,TGTGCCAGCAGCCCCCGGGCGCTGAACACTGAAGCTTTCTTT,CASSPRALNTEAFF
TRBJ1-1,NA,once,TRBV30,TGTGCCTGGAATAAGGGGGGGGTTCGGGACACTGAAGCTTTCTTT,CAWNKGGVRDTEAFF
TRBJ2-3,TRBD2,few,TRBV2,TGTGCCAGGAGGGTGGGACTAGCGGGAGTGACAGATACGCAGTATTTT,CARRVGLAGVTDTQYF
TRBJ2-3,NA,NA,TRBV19,TGTGCCAGTAGTCCTCGGACTCCGGGGGTTGGCACAGATACGCAGTATTTT,CASSPRTPGVGTDTQYF
TRBJ2-1,TRBD2,NA,TRBV27,TGTGCCAGCAGTTCTAGCGGGGGGTGGGATGAGCAGTTCTTC,CASSSSGGWDEQFF
TRBJ2-7,NA,NA,TRBV6-1,TGTGCCAGCAGTTTCCCCAGGGAGCAGTACTTC,CASSFPREQYF
TRBJ1-2,NA,NA,TRBV6-1,TGTGCCAGCGGGACCGGCAAAGGGGGTGGCTACACCTTC,CASGTGKGGGYTF
TRBJ1-1,NA,NA,TRBV5-1,TGCGCCAGCAGCCTGGGGACATCGAACACTGAAGCTTTCTTT,CASSLGTSNTEAFF
TRBJ2-7,NA,NA,TRBV7-9,TGTGCCAGCAGCCCCAAAGGCCAAGGGGGGACCTACGAGCAGTACTTC,CASSPKGQGGTYEQYF
TRBJ1-3,NA,NA,TRBV5-5,TGTGCCAGCAGCTGGATAGATGGCCCTTCAGCCGGAAACACCATATATTTT,CASSWIDGPSAGNTIYF
TRBJ1-5,NA,NA,TRBV6-1,TGTGCCAGCAGTGAAAGCACGGGCAATCAGCCCCAGCATTTT,CASSESTGNQPQHF
TRBJ2-7,NA,once,TRBV6-1,TGTGCCAGCAGTCGACAGCAGGACTACGAGCAGTACTTC,CASSRQQDYEQYF
TRBJ1-5,NA,NA,TRBV2,TGTGCCAGCAGCCAGGAAGAGGGGTTTGAGCCCCAGCATTTT,CASSQEEGFEPQHF
TRBJ2-7,TRBD2,NA,TRBV30,TGTGCCTGGAGTGTGTTAGCGGGTAACTACGAGCAGTACTTC,CAWSVLAGNYEQYF
TRBJ1-4,TRBD1,NA,TRBV5-1,TGCGCCAGCAGTACCTGGGGGACAGCTAACGAAAAACTGTTTTTT,CASSTWGTANEKLFF
TRBJ2-5,NA,few,TRBV5-1,TGCGCCAGCAGCCCGAGGGAAAAGGCTAGCTTCCAAGAGACCCAGTACTTC,CASSPREKASFQETQYF
TRBJ1-3,NA,NA,TRBV6-1,TGTGCCTCACGAAGGGGGACCCTCTCTGGAAACACCATATATTTT,CASRRGTLSGNTIYF
TRBJ1-6,NA,NA,TRBV5-6,TGTGCCAGCAGCTTGAGTCCAGGGCAGAATTCACCCCTCCACTTT,CASSLSPGQNSPLHF
TRBJ1-4,TRBD1,NA,TRBV9,TGTGCCAGCAGCGTCGGGACAGCAAGTGAAAAACTGTTTTTT,CASSVGTASEKLFF
TRBJ2-7,NA,once,TRBV19,TGTGCCAGTAGTATTCCTTCGGGAGCGTCCTACGAGCAGTACTTC,CASSIPSGASYEQYF
TRBJ2-7,NA,NA,TRBV5-4,TGTGCCAGCAGGAGAGAGGTGGACTACGAGCAGTACTTC,CASRREVDYEQYF
TRBJ2-2,NA,once,TRBV29-1,TGCAGCGTTGAAGATCCACAGGGCACCGGGGAGCTGTTTTTT,CSVEDPQGTGELFF
TRBJ2-1,TRBD2,NA,TRBV5-1,TGCGCCAGCAGCACTAGCGGGAGCTCCTACAATGAGCAGTTCTTC,CASSTSGSSYNEQFF
TRBJ1-4,TRBD1,NA,TRBV19,TGTGCCAGTAGTACTCACAGGGGCCTTAATGAAAAACTGTTTTTT,CASSTHRGLNEKLFF
TRBJ2-4,NA,NA,TRBV11-2,TGTGCCAGCAGCTTAGAGGCGGGGCGAGGGGGCATTCAGTACTTC,CASSLEAGRGGIQYF
TRBJ2-7,TRBD2,NA,TRBV28,TGTGCCAGCAGGCAACTAGCGGGAGAATCCTACGAGCAGTACTTC,CASRQLAGESYEQYF
TRBJ2-3,NA,NA,TRBV28,TGTGCCAGCACCGAGTTGGACCGGCGCACAGATACGCAGTATTTT,CASTELDRRTDTQYF
TRBJ2-1,NA,NA,TRBV4-2,TGTGCCAGCAGCCAAGTCCGAACTAGCTACAATGAGCAGTTCTTC,CASSQVRTSYNEQFF
TRBJ2-3,TRBD2,NA,TRBV19,TGTGCCAGTAGTATTGGCGGGACTAGCGGCCCCGGGGATACGCAGTATTTT,CASSIGGTSGPGDTQYF
TRBJ2-7,TRBD1,NA,TRBV5-4,TGTGCCAGCAGCTTGGTGGGACAGGGTAGGTACGAGCAGTACTTC,CASSLVGQGRYEQYF
TRBJ1-1,NA,NA,TRBV4-1,TGCGCCAGCAGCCAAGATCGTGGCCGAATAATGAACACTGAAGCTTTCTTT,CASSQDRGRIMNTEAFF
TRBJ2-3,TRBD2,NA,TRBV19,TGTGCCAGTAGTATATACGGCGGGGGGGACTCAGATACGCAGTATTTT,CASSIYGGGDSDTQYF
TRBJ1-6,NA,NA,TRBV7-8,TGTGCCAGCAGCCTACGGACACCACGCTCCTATAATTCACCCCTCCACTTT,CASSLRTPRSYNSPLHF
TRBJ1-5,NA,NA,TRBV28,TGTGCCAGCAGTCCCCGTATGGGGATCTCGCCCCAGCATTTT,CASSPRMGISPQHF
TRBJ1-3,TRBD1,NA,TRBV28,TGTGCCAGCAGTTCGGGGGACAGGTACCCTGGAAACACCATATATTTT,CASSSGDRYPGNTIYF
TRBJ2-7,NA,once,TRBV7-8,TGTGCCAGCAGCCCCCGGAGGGGCCTATCATACGAGCAGTACTTC,CASSPRRGLSYEQYF
TRBJ1-2,NA,NA,TRBV19,TGTGCCAGTAGTATGCGGGTGGGCTATGGCTACACCTTC,CASSMRVGYGYTF
TRBJ1-5,NA,NA,TRBV7-9,TGTGCCAGCAGCTTTAATAGCAATCAGCCCCAGCATTTT,CASSFNSNQPQHF
TRBJ2-7,NA,NA,TRBV7-9,TGTGCCAGCAGCTTAGGGGGCGGGGCTTCCTACGAGCAGTACTTC,CASSLGGGASYEQYF
TRBJ2-2,TRBD1,NA,TRBV27,TGTGCCAGCCGCAGGACAGGGGCGGAGAACACCGGGGAGCTGTTTTTT,CASRRTGAENTGELFF
TRBJ2-1,TRBD2,NA,TRBV6-1,TGTGCCAGCAGTGCCGCAGCTCCCGGTGGGACTAGGTGGTCCTACAATGAGCAGTTCTTC,CASSAAAPGGTRWSYNEQFF
TRBJ2-7,NA,NA,TRBV25-1,TGTGCCAGCAGTGCAGGGTTTTCCAACGAGCAGTACTTC,CASSAGFSNEQYF
TRBJ2-1,TRBD2,NA,TRBV6-5,TGTGCCAGCAGCCTCCGACTAGCTGGGTTCAATGAGCAGTTCTTC,CASSLRLAGFNEQFF
TRBJ1-2,TRBD1,NA,TRBV28,TGTGCCAGCAGTTGGACAGGCCCTTTGAACGGCTACACCTTC,CASSWTGPLNGYTF
TRBJ2-1,NA,NA,TRBV5-1,TGCGCCAGCAGCTTGAATGTGGGTTCCTCGGGTGAGCAGTTCTTC,CASSLNVGSSGEQFF
TRBJ1-4,TRBD1,NA,TRBV28,TGTGCCAGCAAGGCCCCCGGACAGGGAATTAATGAAAAACTGTTTTTT,CASKAPGQGINEKLFF
TRBJ2-7,TRBD2,once,TRBV11-1,TGTGCCAGCAGTCTTAGTGCGGGACTAGCGGGAGGATACGAGCAGTACTTC,CASSLSAGLAGGYEQYF
TRBJ1-1,NA,few,TRBV29-1,TGCAGCACGAGGACGTGGATGGCTGAAGCTTTCTTT,CSTRTWMAEAFF
TRBJ2-7,TRBD1,NA,TRBV11-2,TGTGCCAGCTACGGACAGGATTACGAGCAGTACTTC,CASYGQDYEQYF